Sequencing of this T cell receptor beta chain was carried out in a study of blood T cell repertoires in COVID-19. At the level of the study: Sites in the United States, Italy and Spain provided acute and convalescent COVID-19 samples. The cDNA or gDNA used as material had been derived from T cells, B-cell-depleted T cells, or PBMCs.

Donors of Cohort 3 who recovered were those that had two negative PCRs, clearance, or symptom resolution. Clones were read by immunoSEQ multiplex PCR, and TCRdb kept only the in-frame ones, dropping some. The sample consists of hundreds of thousands of clones, more than 75% of them appearing once. This CDR3 has 16 amino acids. Trimming cost V 0 bases and J 8 bases; bases outside gene matches: 8. Germline V gene lookup returns CDR1 MNHEY and CDR2 SVGAGI. The chain carries TRBV6-5 and TRBJ1-5; 9 bases line up with TRBD1. This clonotype was obtained from a woman aged 50 to 60 who had recovered from COVID-19. The sequencing input was PBMCs or T cells enriched from blood (not recorded which). CDR3 sequence: CASSYSGQGLGKPQHF. In DNA form, the CDR3 reads TGTGCCAGCAGTTACTCGGGACAGGGCTTAGGTAAGCCCCAGCATTTT.